This entry features one TCR beta chain sequence. The sample comes from a study of T-cell memory formation after mild COVID-19. The wider study: For the most part, TCR clusters were specific to one donor.

CDR3 size: 17 residues. Per germline, CDR1 SGDLS and CDR2 YYNGEE. V shed 4 bases and J 4 bases; nucleotides not matched to a gene: 14. Via MiXCR, TCRdb re-called the 5' RACE reads, giving one row per CDR3 protein. Of some 120,000 distinct CDR3 sequences listed, 17% were seen once; the top ten hold 5% to 5.5%. The TCR originated in a man aged 18 to 29 who had mild COVID-19 (a few samples of this study predate the infection). Cell type and time point are not known. The chain recombines TRBV9 with TRBJ2-3; 8 bases are shared with TRBD2. The sequenced material came from PBMCs or a T cell subset sorted from them (not recorded which). The CDR3 sequence is CASSPRKGRGGADTQYF. Written as DNA, the CDR3 is TGTGCCAGCAGCCCCCGGAAGGGACGGGGGGGCGCAGATACGCAGTATTTT.